This TCR beta chain emerged from a study of blood T cells in healthy people across ages. Overall study results and limits: Because donor CMV status was unknown, expanded clonotype changes were possibly confounded.

This clonotype was observed a few times. The antigen is not known. A J-beta primer mix and a sample-barcoded 5' primer were used in a second PCR of roughly 7 to 12 cycles. TCRdb used MiXCR to reprocess the 5' RACE reads, holding one entry per CDR3 protein. Of hundreds of thousands of distinct CDR3 sequences detected, around 24% appear once; the ten largest clones hold around 10%. V shed 8 bases and J shed 5 bases, with 15 bases lying between them. The CDR3 runs 13 residues. Per germline, CDR1 MGHRA and CDR2 YSYEKL. These same data were also listed under a study on T cells of mothers and their children. Per that study: From each mother came over 8.5 million TCR beta CDR3 reads, and from each child came roughly 2.9 million.

Sequencing was done on a sample of blood. V gene TRBV4-1 combines with J gene TRBJ2-5, with a weak D call TRBD1 (5 bases). The clonotype was recovered from a boy aged 5 to 17 in good health. CDR3 amino acids: CASSQGMLETQYF. For the CDR3, the DNA is TGCGCCAGCTCTCAGGGAATGTTGGAGACCCAGTACTTC.